The T cell receptor (beta chain) described here comes from a study of OX40 agonist ivuxolimab in advanced cancers. This CDR3 is built from 14 residues. V lost 6 bases, J lost 4 bases, and 16 bases lay in between. From germline, CDR1 is SNHLY and CDR2 FYNNEI. Using immunoSEQ multiplex PCR, the repertoire was profiled, and TCRdb retains in-frame clones only, with some absent. The profile shows 30,000 to 45,000 clones, roughly 87% of them singletons. Only one count was recorded for this clone. The source material was CD4+ or CD8+ T cells sorted from blood, sampled in a trial of the OX40 agonist ivuxolimab. This TCR was recovered from an adult with an advanced solid tumor such as melanoma, head and neck, liver or kidney cancer. The chain has TRBV2 and TRBJ2-7; no reliable D call. The DNA for the CDR3 is TGTGCCAGCAGCTCAGGAATATCGAAATACGAGCAGTACTTC. It codes for CASSSGISKYEQYF.